The rows below give T cell receptor beta chains drawn from one sample of a study of shared clonotypes between healthy human individuals. The table came from immunoSEQ multiplex PCR; TCRdb's copy has only in-frame clones and leaves some out. The sample shows fewer than 800,000 clones, under 95% of them seen only once. Specimen: naive CD8+ T cells sorted from blood. Source of these receptors: a man younger than 45 in good health. The CDR3 runs from the conserved cysteine through the conserved F or W. The D gene is left open where the match is weak. Some rows have no size entry. The others give once, few or many, or a class for an expanded clone.

-	TRBV7-9	-	TRBJ2-7	CASSLPTRDEQYF	TGTGCCAGCAGCCTCCCAACTAGGGACGAGCAGTACTTC
TRBD2	TRBV15	-	TRBJ2-7	CATSGGTSGRLYEQYF	TGTGCCACCAGCGGTGGGACTAGCGGGAGGCTTTACGAGCAGTACTTC
TRBD1	TRBV5-8	-	TRBJ1-1	CASRHRQGNTEAFF	TGTGCCAGCAGACACCGACAGGGGAACACTGAAGCTTTCTTT
TRBD2	TRBV4-1	-	TRBJ2-1	CASSRSTSGRLNEQFF	TGCGCCAGCAGCCGATCGACTAGCGGGAGACTCAATGAGCAGTTCTTC
-	TRBV7-8	-	TRBJ1-5	CASSLRGGIQPQHF	TGTGCCAGCAGCTTGCGGGGGGGGATTCAGCCCCAGCATTTT
-	TRBV9	-	TRBJ1-2	CASREELGYGYTF	TGTGCCAGCAGAGAGGAGTTGGGCTATGGCTACACCTTC
-	TRBV19	-	TRBJ2-5	CASSIGAAVRYQETQYF	TGTGCCAGTAGTATTGGGGCAGCAGTCCGTTACCAAGAGACCCAGTACTTC
TRBD1	TRBV29-1	-	TRBJ2-5	CSVEPTGGVETQYF	TGCAGCGTTGAACCGACAGGGGGCGTCGAGACCCAGTACTTC
TRBD2	TRBV10-2	-	TRBJ2-3	CASSLAGADTQYF	TGCGCCAGCAGTCTAGCGGGAGCAGATACGCAGTATTTT
TRBD2	TRBV7-8	-	TRBJ2-7	CASSPGTRVYEQYF	TGTGCCAGCAGCCCCGGGACTAGAGTCTACGAGCAGTACTTC
-	TRBV28	-	TRBJ2-7	CASSLAKGYPQDEQYF	TGTGCCAGCAGTTTAGCTAAGGGTTACCCGCAGGACGAGCAGTACTTC
TRBD1	TRBV28	-	TRBJ2-7	CASSGRDSPNTYEQYF	TGTGCCAGCAGCGGCCGGGACAGCCCTAACACCTACGAGCAGTACTTC
TRBD1	TRBV4-1	-	TRBJ2-1	CASSLSRDRPNEQFF	TGCGCCAGCAGCCTGTCCCGGGACAGGCCTAATGAGCAGTTCTTC
TRBD1	TRBV5-1	-	TRBJ1-1	CASSAGTGGFLEAFF	TGCGCCAGCAGCGCGGGGACAGGGGGATTTCTTGAAGCTTTCTTT
-	TRBV7-2	-	TRBJ2-1	CASSLTGLVNHEQFF	TGTGCCAGCAGCCTGACAGGTCTGGTAAACCATGAGCAGTTCTTC
-	TRBV11-2	-	TRBJ1-2	CASSLEQTIYGYTF	TGTGCCAGCAGCTTAGAACAGACAATCTATGGCTACACCTTC
-	TRBV6-4	-	TRBJ1-5	CASSVVGKWSRHF	TGTGCCAGCAGTGTCGTCGGTAAATGGTCCAGGCATTTT
TRBD1	TRBV10-3	-	TRBJ1-2	CAISEQPGQSNYGYTF	TGTGCCATCAGTGAGCAACCGGGACAGTCTAACTATGGCTACACCTTC
-	TRBV5-5	-	TRBJ2-1	CASSFRVSNEQFF	TGTGCCAGCAGCTTCAGGGTCAGCAATGAGCAGTTCTTC
TRBD2	TRBV7-8	-	TRBJ2-5	CASSAPTSGQETQYF	TGTGCCAGCAGCGCACCGACTAGCGGGCAAGAGACCCAGTACTTC
TRBD1	TRBV19	-	TRBJ1-5	CASSWGQFPNQPQHF	TGTGCCAGTAGTTGGGGACAGTTTCCTAATCAGCCCCAGCATTTT
-	TRBV19	once	TRBJ1-5	CASSLQGFGQPQHF	TGTGCCAGTAGCCTGCAGGGATTTGGTCAGCCCCAGCATTTT
-	TRBV5-1	-	TRBJ1-1	CASSLVGSNTEAFF	TGCGCCAGCAGCTTGGTGGGGTCGAACACTGAAGCTTTCTTT
TRBD2	TRBV29-1	-	TRBJ2-7	CSVEGLAGSSYEQYF	TGCAGCGTCGAAGGACTAGCGGGCTCCTCCTACGAGCAGTACTTC
-	TRBV7-2	-	TRBJ2-7	CASSLSRYLAYEQYF	TGTGCCAGCAGCTTATCCAGGTATCTCGCCTACGAGCAGTACTTC
-	TRBV27	-	TRBJ1-2	CASSLSPGSSYGYTF	TGTGCCAGCAGTTTATCTCCGGGCAGCTCCTATGGCTACACCTTC
TRBD2	TRBV13	-	TRBJ2-7	CASSFSGTSGGTDYEQYF	TGTGCCAGCAGCTTCTCCGGGACTAGCGGGGGCACGGACTACGAGCAGTACTTC
-	TRBV14	once	TRBJ2-1	CASSQDYLVLGNNEQFF	TGTGCCAGCAGCCAAGATTACCTCGTCCTCGGGAACAATGAGCAGTTCTTC
TRBD1	TRBV18	-	TRBJ1-5	CASSPDRGPNQPQHF	TGTGCCAGCTCCCCGGACAGGGGGCCGAATCAGCCCCAGCATTTT
TRBD1	TRBV5-1	-	TRBJ1-2	CASRGPGQIYGYTF	TGCGCCAGCAGAGGGCCGGGACAGATCTATGGCTACACCTTC
-	TRBV27	-	TRBJ1-1	CASSLNGGTEAFF	TGTGCCAGCAGTTTAAACGGTGGCACTGAAGCTTTCTTT
TRBD1	TRBV7-9	-	TRBJ2-1	CASSSGDRAANEQFF	TGTGCCAGCAGCTCCGGGGACAGGGCGGCGAATGAGCAGTTCTTC
-	TRBV11-3	-	TRBJ2-3	CASSPTPRGAQYF	TGTGCCAGCAGCCCGACCCCTCGGGGAGCGCAGTATTTT
-	TRBV15	-	TRBJ2-3	CATSRDTTDTQYF	TGTGCCACCAGCAGAGATACGACAGATACGCAGTATTTT
TRBD2	TRBV19	-	TRBJ2-5	CASSNLLAGGIQETQYF	TGTGCCAGTAGTAACCTCCTAGCGGGAGGCATACAAGAGACCCAGTACTTC
TRBD1	TRBV29-1	-	TRBJ1-2	CSVEDRDPGYTF	TGCAGCGTTGAGGACAGGGATCCTGGCTACACCTTC
TRBD1	TRBV11-2	-	TRBJ2-7	CASSLDKQGASRYEQYF	TGTGCCAGCAGCTTAGATAAGCAGGGGGCCTCAAGGTACGAGCAGTACTTC
-	TRBV5-5	-	TRBJ2-1	CASSLVSEQFF	TGTGCCAGCAGCTTGGTGAGTGAGCAGTTCTTC
-	TRBV7-6	-	TRBJ2-7	CASSLGHSYEQYF	TGTGCCAGCAGCTTAGGACACTCCTACGAGCAGTACTTC
-	TRBV2	-	TRBJ2-7	CASRGVNEQYF	TGTGCCAGCAGGGGGGTCAACGAGCAGTACTTC
-	TRBV6-5	once	TRBJ2-1	CASSYTRTQGVNEQFF	TGTGCCAGCAGTTATACTAGGACGCAAGGGGTCAATGAGCAGTTCTTC
-	TRBV9	-	TRBJ1-4	CASSVGRGTNEKLFF	TGTGCCAGCAGCGTAGGTAGGGGAACTAATGAAAAACTGTTTTTT
TRBD2	TRBV7-9	-	TRBJ2-1	CASSKASGAYNEQFF	TGTGCCAGCAGCAAGGCAAGCGGGGCTTACAATGAGCAGTTCTTC
TRBD2	TRBV5-4	-	TRBJ2-1	CASSLRGFSGRANHEQFF	TGTGCCAGCAGCTTAAGAGGATTTAGCGGGAGGGCCAATCATGAGCAGTTCTTC